The rows below give T cell receptor beta chains drawn from one sample of a study of regulatory T cells in long-lasting Graves disease. TCRdb passed the multiplex PCR reads through MiXCR, listing each CDR3 protein once. The sample includes approximately 350,000 distinct CDR3 sequences, about a sixth of them seen just once. These data were likewise used in another study, on T cells in Graves' hyperthyroidism and ophthalmopathy.

The specimen comprised peripheral blood mononuclear cells (PBMCs), sampled at new diagnosis, from a patient treated with antithyroid drugs. The origin of the receptors is a woman between 18 and 29 years old with Graves disease. Both conserved end residues are part of each CDR3. Each record gives: CDR3 protein, CDR3 DNA, J gene, D gene, clone size, V gene. D genes are given only for firm matches. Size values are once, few and many counts, or a class for expanded clones, and some rows have none.

CDR3aa: CASSESGQGSSYEQYF
CDR3nt: TGTGCCAGCAGTGAAAGTGGCCAGGGGAGCTCCTACGAGCAGTACTTC
j_gene: TRBJ2-7
d_gene: -
abundance: many
v_gene: TRBV2

CDR3aa: CASSLVVGAEAFF
CDR3nt: TGTGCCAGCAGTTTAGTTGTCGGTGCTGAAGCTTTCTTT
j_gene: TRBJ1-1
d_gene: -
abundance: many
v_gene: TRBV12-3/TRBV12-4

CDR3aa: CAGSGVGTSGSETQYF
CDR3nt: TGTGCCGGCAGTGGGGTCGGGACTAGCGGGTCGGAGACCCAGTACTTC
j_gene: TRBJ2-5
d_gene: TRBD2
abundance: few
v_gene: TRBV25-1

CDR3aa: CASSASPGDTQYF
CDR3nt: TGTGCCAGCAGTGCCTCGCCTGGGGATACGCAGTATTTT
j_gene: TRBJ2-3
d_gene: -
abundance: many
v_gene: TRBV12-3/TRBV12-4

CDR3aa: CASPSAGGRNTGELFF
CDR3nt: TGTGCCAGCCCGTCCGCGGGAGGGCGTAACACCGGGGAGCTGTTTTTT
j_gene: TRBJ2-2
d_gene: TRBD2
abundance: -
v_gene: TRBV12-3/TRBV12-4

CDR3aa: CAIRGSATGNSPLHF
CDR3nt: TGTGCCATCAGGGGCTCAGCGACAGGGAATTCACCCCTCCACTTT
j_gene: TRBJ1-6
d_gene: TRBD1
abundance: -
v_gene: TRBV10-3

CDR3aa: CAISEAGYPEAFF
CDR3nt: TGTGCCATCAGTGAGGCAGGGTACCCTGAAGCTTTCTTT
j_gene: TRBJ1-1
d_gene: -
abundance: -
v_gene: TRBV10-3

CDR3aa: CASSSFSGLAADTQYF
CDR3nt: TGTGCCAGCAGCTCGTTCTCCGGGCTAGCGGCAGATACGCAGTATTTT
j_gene: TRBJ2-3
d_gene: TRBD2
abundance: -
v_gene: TRBV11-2

CDR3aa: CSARKTSGPQEETQYF
CDR3nt: TGCAGTGCTAGGAAGACTAGCGGCCCCCAGGAGGAGACCCAGTACTTC
j_gene: TRBJ2-5
d_gene: TRBD2
abundance: many
v_gene: TRBV20-1

CDR3aa: CSVSGAGRYEQYF
CDR3nt: TGCAGCGTAAGTGGGGCAGGGAGGTACGAGCAGTACTTC
j_gene: TRBJ2-7
d_gene: -
abundance: -
v_gene: TRBV29-1

CDR3aa: CAWSPGYQETQYF
CDR3nt: TGTGCCTGGAGTCCGGGGTACCAAGAGACCCAGTACTTC
j_gene: TRBJ2-5
d_gene: -
abundance: many
v_gene: TRBV30

CDR3aa: CASSHRRQHNTGELFF
CDR3nt: TGTGCCAGCAGCCACCGGCGACAGCATAATACCGGGGAGCTGTTTTTT
j_gene: TRBJ2-2
d_gene: -
abundance: many
v_gene: TRBV3-1

CDR3aa: CASRTEPGQGGETKNIQYF
CDR3nt: TGTGCCAGCAGAACTGAGCCAGGGCAAGGGGGTGAAACCAAAAACATTCAGTACTTC
j_gene: TRBJ2-4
d_gene: -
abundance: -
v_gene: TRBV19

CDR3aa: CASSSTGTGANVLTF
CDR3nt: TGTGCCAGCAGCTCCACAGGGACCGGGGCCAACGTCCTGACTTTC
j_gene: TRBJ2-6
d_gene: -
abundance: -
v_gene: TRBV9

CDR3aa: CASSQGPSGRRLSYEQYF
CDR3nt: TGTGCCAGCAGCCAAGGTCCTAGCGGGAGGCGTCTATCCTACGAGCAGTACTTC
j_gene: TRBJ2-7
d_gene: TRBD2
abundance: many
v_gene: TRBV4-2

CDR3aa: CSVSSGRNYNEQFF
CDR3nt: TGCAGTGTTTCCAGCGGGAGAAATTACAATGAGCAGTTCTTC
j_gene: TRBJ2-1
d_gene: TRBD2
abundance: many
v_gene: TRBV20-1